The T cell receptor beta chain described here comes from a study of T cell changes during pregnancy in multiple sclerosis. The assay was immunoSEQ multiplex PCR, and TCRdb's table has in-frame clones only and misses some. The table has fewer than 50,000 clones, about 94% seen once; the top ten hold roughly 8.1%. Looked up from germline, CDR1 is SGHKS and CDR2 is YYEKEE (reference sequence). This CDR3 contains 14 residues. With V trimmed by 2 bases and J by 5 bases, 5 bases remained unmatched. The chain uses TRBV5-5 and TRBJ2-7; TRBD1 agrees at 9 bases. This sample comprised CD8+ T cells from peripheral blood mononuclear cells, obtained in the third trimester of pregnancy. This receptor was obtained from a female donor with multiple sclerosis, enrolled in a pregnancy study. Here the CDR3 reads CASSFGTGNDEQYF. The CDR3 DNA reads TGTGCCAGCAGCTTCGGGACAGGGAACGACGAGCAGTACTTC.